One and the same sample provided the 10 T cell receptor beta chains below, sequenced in a study of Tregs in tolerant kidney transplant recipients. The nonmyeloablative bone marrow transplants came from related graft donors, with transient mixed chimerism. The method was immunoSEQ multiplex PCR; TCRdb's version includes in-frame clones alone and lacks a portion of them. This sample's table has about 23,000 clones. The sequences come from CD4+ T cells from blood (PBMCs), collected 6 months after the transplant. The receptors come from a human patient who received a combined kidney and bone marrow transplant. Some T cells could come from the graft donor.

Worth noting for this clone: The sequenced fragment ends 3 residues before the CDR3 boundary, so the rest is inferred from the germline J gene. The chain links TRBV7-9 to TRBJ2-7; D not resolved. Germline assignment: CDR1 SEHNR and CDR2 FQNEAQ (reference sequence). The length of the CDR3 is 10 residues. Trimming removed 8 bases at V and 6 bases at J, with 8 bases between. CDR3 DNA (partial): TGTGCCAGCGGGCTACCCGAG. Its protein product is CASGLPE. The whole CDR3 reads CASGLPEQYF.

Details on this clone: The CDR3 end falls 3 residues outside the read, so it is completed with the germline J gene. This sequence joins TRBV20-1 and TRBJ2-5, with D uncertain. V was shortened by 7 bases and J by 5 bases, with 11 bases between the two germline ends. The length of the CDR3 is 11 residues. CDR1 is DFQATT, CDR2 SNEGSKA, per germline (reference sequence). This CDR3 reads CSGGPLETQYF. The CDR3 DNA, read in part, is TGCAGTGGTGGGCCCCTGGAGACC.

As concerns this clone: The CDR3 end lies 3 residues beyond the end of the read and is filled in from the germline J gene. This chain uses TRBV5-1 with TRBJ2-1, with 12 bases identical to TRBD2. CDR1 SGHRS and CDR2 YFSETQ come from the germline V gene. The J segment lost 7 bases and the V segment lost 4 bases, leaving 9 bases of the junction unmatched. The CDR3 covers 16 residues. The DNA read from the CDR3 is TGCGCCAGCAGCGCCCGACTAGCGGGAGAGGGAAATGAG. The encoded protein is CASSARLAGEGNE. In full, the CDR3 is CASSARLAGEGNEQFF.

A word on this clone: The read halts 3 residues ahead of the CDR3 end, with the missing end drawn from the germline J gene. The gene calls are TRBV7-2 and TRBJ2-2, with TRBD2 as a possible D gene (6 bases). The CDR3 length is 15 residues. The V end was cut by 7 bases, the J end by 7 bases, with 19 bases between. Germline-derived CDR1 and CDR2 are SGHTA and FQGNSA. The covered CDR3 bases are TGTGCCAGCACTCCCGGGGGAAGCGGAAGCGGGGAG. As protein: CASTPGGSGSGE. The CDR3 reads in full as CASTPGGSGSGELFF. The full variable domain, rest sourced from reference TRBV7-2 and TRBJ2-2, is GAGVSQSPSNKVTEKGKDVELRCDPISGHTALYWYRQSLGQGLEFLIYFQGNSAPDKSGLPSDRFSAERTGGSVSTLTIQRTQQEDSAVYLCASTPGGSGSGELFFGEGSRLTVL.

Regarding this clone: The read is 3 residues too short to cover the CDR3 end, so that end is filled in from the germline J gene. The rearrangement joins TRBV10-3 to TRBJ2-7; TRBD1 matches 11 bases. V lost 5 bases and J lost 4; bases outside the gene matches: 10. There are 16 residues in the CDR3. Germline values: CDR1 ENHRY, CDR2 SYGVKD. CDR3 bases read: TGTGCCATCAGTACGGTTGGACAGGGGGCTAGGTACGAG. Its protein is CAISTVGQGARYE. The entire CDR3 reads CAISTVGQGARYEQYF.

In regard to this clone: Sequencing ends 3 residues short of the CDR3 end; the germline J gene provides the rest. J is TRBJ2-5 and V is TRBV9; 11 bases fit TRBD2. Germline loops: CDR1 SGDLS, CDR2 YYNGEE. There are 16 residues in the CDR3. Unmatched junction bases numbered 6, after V lost 1 base and J lost 4 bases. The covered CDR3 bases are TGTGCCAGCAGCGTAACTAGCGGGAGATCGCGAGAGACC. Translating it yields CASSVTSGRSRET. The whole CDR3 reads CASSVTSGRSRETQYF.

Details on this clone: The read gets to within 3 residues of the CDR3 end, and the germline J gene fills in the rest. The chain joins TRBV7-6 to TRBJ2-2; 11 bases agree with TRBD2. The V segment lost 2 bases and the J segment 6 bases; nucleotides outside the gene matches: 5. Germline V gene sequence: CDR1 SGHVS, CDR2 FNYEAQ. The CDR3 is 16 amino acids. CDR3 protein: CASSLRLAGGSGELFF. The DNA read from the CDR3 is TGTGCCAGCAGCTTACGGCTAGCGGGGGGATCCGGGGAG.

Turning to this clone: The read finishes 3 residues shy of the CDR3 end, and the germline J gene is used to complete it. The chain employs TRBV5-1 and TRBJ1-1; weak D call: TRBD1 (5 bases). CDR3 length equals 14 residues. Trimming took 2 bases from V and 1 from J, leaving 9 bases between them. Germline lookup yields CDR1 SGHRS and CDR2 YFSETQ. The covered CDR3 bases are TGCGCCAGCAGCTTAACGACAGCGAACACTGAA. This codes for CASSLTTANTE. The whole CDR3 reads CASSLTTANTEAFF.

Notes on this clone: The observed sequence ends 3 residues before the CDR3 terminus, with the missing tail filled in from the germline J gene. The chain has TRBV6-2 or TRBV6-3 and TRBJ1-5, with 8 bases fitting TRBD1. The CDR3 covers 16 residues. J gave up 3 bases and V 4 bases, and 8 bases lay outside the gene matches. CDR1 and CDR2 from the germline V gene are MNHEY and SVGEGT. Incomplete CDR3 DNA: TGTGCCAGCAGTTCTCGGACAGGGAGGGACAATCAGCCC. This encodes CASSSRTGRDNQP. The full CDR3 reads CASSSRTGRDNQPQHF.

Comment on this clone: The read ends 3 residues early relative to the CDR3; the germline J gene fills the gap. The chain couples TRBV7-8 to TRBJ2-6; tentatively, D is TRBD1 (6 bases). The germline gives CDR1 SGHVS, CDR2 FQNEAQ. The length of the CDR3 is 13 residues. CDR3: CASSLDSGTVLTF. The covered CDR3 bases are TGTGCCAGCAGCTTAGATTCCGGGACAGTC.